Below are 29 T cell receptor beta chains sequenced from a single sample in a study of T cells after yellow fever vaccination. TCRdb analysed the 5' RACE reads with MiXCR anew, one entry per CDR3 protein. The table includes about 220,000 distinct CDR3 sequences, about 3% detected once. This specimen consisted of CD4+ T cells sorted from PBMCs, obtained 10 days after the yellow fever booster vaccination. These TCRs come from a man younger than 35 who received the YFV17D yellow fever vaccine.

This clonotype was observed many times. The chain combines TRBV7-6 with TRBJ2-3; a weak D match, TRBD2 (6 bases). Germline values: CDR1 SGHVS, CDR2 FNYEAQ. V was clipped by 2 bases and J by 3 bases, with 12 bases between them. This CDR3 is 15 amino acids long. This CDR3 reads CASSLQPAGTDTQYF. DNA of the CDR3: TGTGCCAGCAGCTTACAACCAGCGGGTACAGATACGCAGTATTTT.

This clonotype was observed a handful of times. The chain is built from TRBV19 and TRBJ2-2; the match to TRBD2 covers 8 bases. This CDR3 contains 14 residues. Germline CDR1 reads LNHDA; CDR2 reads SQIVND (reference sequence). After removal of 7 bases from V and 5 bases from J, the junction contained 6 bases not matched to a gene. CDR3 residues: CASTSGGTTGELFF. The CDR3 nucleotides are TGTGCCAGTACGAGCGGGGGAACTACCGGGGAGCTGTTTTTT.

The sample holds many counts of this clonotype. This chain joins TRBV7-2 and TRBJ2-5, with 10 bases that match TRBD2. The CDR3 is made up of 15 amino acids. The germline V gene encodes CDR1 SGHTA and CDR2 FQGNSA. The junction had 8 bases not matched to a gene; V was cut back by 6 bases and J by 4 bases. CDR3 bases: TGTGCCAGCAGACTTAGCGGGGGGCTGGGAGAGACCCAGTACTTC. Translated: CASRLSGGLGETQYF.

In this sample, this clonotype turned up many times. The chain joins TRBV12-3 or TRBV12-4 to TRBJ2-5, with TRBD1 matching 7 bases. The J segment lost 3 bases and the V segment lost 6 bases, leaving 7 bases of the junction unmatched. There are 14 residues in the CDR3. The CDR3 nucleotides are TGTGCCAGCAGCCCAGGGGGTCTAAAAGAGACCCAGTACTTC. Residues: CASSPGGLKETQYF.

The CDR3 coding sequence is TGTGCCAGTAGTATTCGAGGGGATTATAGCAATCAGCCCCAGCATTTT. Amino acid sequence: CASSIRGDYSNQPQHF. This chain links TRBV19 with TRBJ1-5; D is possibly TRBD1 (5 bases). The CDR3 runs 16 residues. The V end was cut by 3 bases, the J end by 0 bases, with 12 bases between. The germline gives CDR1 LNHDA, CDR2 SQIVND (reference sequence).

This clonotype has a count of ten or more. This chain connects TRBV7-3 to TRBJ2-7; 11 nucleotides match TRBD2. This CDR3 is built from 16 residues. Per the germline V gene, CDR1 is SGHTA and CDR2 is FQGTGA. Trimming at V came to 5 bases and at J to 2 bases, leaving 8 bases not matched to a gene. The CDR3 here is CASSGSGTSGTYEQYF. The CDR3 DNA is TGTGCCAGCAGCGGATCCGGGACTAGCGGAACCTACGAGCAGTACTTC.

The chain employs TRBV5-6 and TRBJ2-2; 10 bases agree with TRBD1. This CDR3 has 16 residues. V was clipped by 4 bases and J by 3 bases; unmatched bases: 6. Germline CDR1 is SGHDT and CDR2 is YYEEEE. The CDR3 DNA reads TGTGCCAGCAGCCTGGACAGGGGGACGCACACCGGGGAGCTGTTTTTT. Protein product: CASSLDRGTHTGELFF.

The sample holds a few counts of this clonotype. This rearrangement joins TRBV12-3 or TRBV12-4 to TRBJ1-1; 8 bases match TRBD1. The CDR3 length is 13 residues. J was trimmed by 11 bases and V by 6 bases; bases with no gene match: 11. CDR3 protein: CASSPGTGIGAFF. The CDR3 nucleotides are TGTGCCAGCAGCCCCGGGACAGGCATAGGGGCTTTCTTT.

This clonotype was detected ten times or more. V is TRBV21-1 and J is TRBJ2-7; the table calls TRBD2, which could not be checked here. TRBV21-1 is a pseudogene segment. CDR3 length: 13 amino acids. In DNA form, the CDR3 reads TGTGCCAGCAGCCACCGGACTGTCTACGAGCAGTACTTC. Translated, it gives CASSHRTVYEQYF.

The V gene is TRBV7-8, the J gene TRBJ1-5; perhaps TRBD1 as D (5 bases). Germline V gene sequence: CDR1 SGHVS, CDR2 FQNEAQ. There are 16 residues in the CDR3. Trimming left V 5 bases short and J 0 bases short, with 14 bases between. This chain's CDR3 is CASSPRTKNSNQPQHF. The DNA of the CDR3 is TGTGCCAGCAGCCCTCGGACAAAAAATAGCAATCAGCCCCAGCATTTT.

CDR3 in DNA: TGCAGTGCACAACCGGGACAGGGGGCTTTCGGTGAAGCTTTCTTT. Translated: CSAQPGQGAFGEAFF. The rearrangement joins TRBV20-1 to TRBJ1-1; TRBD1 aligns across 12 bases. Germline lookup yields CDR1 DFQATT and CDR2 SNEGSKA (reference sequence). V was pared by 6 bases and J by 7 bases, with 12 bases of the junction left unmatched. This CDR3 has 15 amino acids.

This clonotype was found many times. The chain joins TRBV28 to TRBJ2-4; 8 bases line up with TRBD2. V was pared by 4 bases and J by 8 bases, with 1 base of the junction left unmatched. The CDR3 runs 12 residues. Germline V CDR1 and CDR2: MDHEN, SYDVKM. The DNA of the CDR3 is TGTGCCAGCAGTTCGGGGGGGGACATTCAGTACTTC. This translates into CASSSGGDIQYF.

This CDR3 reads CASTPLPGRPSYTQYF. Here the CDR3 DNA reads TGTGCCAGCACCCCGCTCCCGGGACGGCCATCATATACGCAGTATTTT. J is TRBJ2-3 and V is TRBV12-3 or TRBV12-4, with D perhaps being TRBD1 or TRBD2 (5 bases each). Trimming pared 7 bases from V and 7 bases from J, leaving 24 bases between. This CDR3 spans 16 amino acids.

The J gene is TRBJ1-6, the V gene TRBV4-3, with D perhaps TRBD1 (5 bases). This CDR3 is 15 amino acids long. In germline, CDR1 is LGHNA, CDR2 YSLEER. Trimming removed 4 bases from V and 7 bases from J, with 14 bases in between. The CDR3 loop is CASSRLTAGNSPLHF. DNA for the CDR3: TGCGCCAGCAGCCGTCTTACAGCAGGGAATTCACCCCTCCACTTT.

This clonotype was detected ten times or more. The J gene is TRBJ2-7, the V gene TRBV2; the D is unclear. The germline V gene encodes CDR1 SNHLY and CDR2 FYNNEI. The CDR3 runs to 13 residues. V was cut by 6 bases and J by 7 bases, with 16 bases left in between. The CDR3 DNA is TGTGCCAGCAGCGAGATCGGGTTCCGAGAGCAGTACGTC. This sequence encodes CASSEIGFREQYV.

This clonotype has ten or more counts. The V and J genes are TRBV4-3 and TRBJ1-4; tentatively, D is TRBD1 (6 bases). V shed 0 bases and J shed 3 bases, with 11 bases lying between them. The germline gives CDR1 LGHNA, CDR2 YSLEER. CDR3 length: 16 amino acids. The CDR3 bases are TGCGCCAGCAGCCAAGATAGATGGACAGCTAATGAAAAACTGTTTTTT. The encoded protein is CASSQDRWTANEKLFF.

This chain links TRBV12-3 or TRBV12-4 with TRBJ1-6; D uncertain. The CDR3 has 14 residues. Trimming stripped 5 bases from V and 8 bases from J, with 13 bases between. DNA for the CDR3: TGTGCCAGCAGTCCGCGAGGAATGCATTCACCCCTCCACTTT. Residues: CASSPRGMHSPLHF.

The CDR3 sequence: CASSSPGLAGDGTQYF. The DNA of the CDR3 is TGTGCCAGCAGCTCCCCGGGACTAGCGGGGGATGGTACGCAGTATTTT. The chain uses TRBV7-2 and TRBJ2-3; 14 bases match TRBD2. There are 16 residues in the CDR3. V lost 4 bases to trimming and J lost 8 bases; unmatched junction nucleotides: 8. Looked up from germline, CDR1 is SGHTA and CDR2 is FQGNSA. The full variable domain, its missing parts supplied by reference TRBV7-2 and TRBJ2-3, is GAGVSQSPSNKVTEKGKDVELRCDPISGHTALYWYRQSLGQGLEFLIYFQGNSAPDKSGLPSDRFSAERTGGSVSTLTIQRTQQEDSAVYLCASSSPGLAGDGTQYFGPGTRLTVL.

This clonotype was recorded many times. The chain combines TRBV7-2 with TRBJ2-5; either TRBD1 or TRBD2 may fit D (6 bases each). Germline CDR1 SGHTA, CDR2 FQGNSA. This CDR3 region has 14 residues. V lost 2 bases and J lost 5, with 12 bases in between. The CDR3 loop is CASSLSRGRETQYF. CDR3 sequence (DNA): TGTGCCAGCAGCTTATCCCGGGGGCGGGAGACCCAGTACTTC. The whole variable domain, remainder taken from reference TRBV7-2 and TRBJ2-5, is GAGVSQSPSNKVTEKGKDVELRCDPISGHTALYWYRQSLGQGLEFLIYFQGNSAPDKSGLPSDRFSAERTGGSVSTLTIQRTQQEDSAVYLCASSLSRGRETQYFGPGTRLLVL.

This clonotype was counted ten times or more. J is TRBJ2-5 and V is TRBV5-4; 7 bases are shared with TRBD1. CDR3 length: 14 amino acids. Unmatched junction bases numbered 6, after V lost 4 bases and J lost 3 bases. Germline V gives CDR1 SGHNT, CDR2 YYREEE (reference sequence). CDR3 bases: TGTGCCAGCAGCACGGGACAGAGGGAAGAGACCCAGTACTTC. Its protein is CASSTGQREETQYF.

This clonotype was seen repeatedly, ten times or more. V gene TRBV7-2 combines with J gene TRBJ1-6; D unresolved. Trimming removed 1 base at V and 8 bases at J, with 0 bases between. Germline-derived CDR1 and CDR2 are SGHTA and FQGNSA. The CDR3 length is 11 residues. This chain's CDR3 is CASSLDSPLHF. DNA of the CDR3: TGTGCCAGCAGCTTAGATTCACCCCTCCACTTT. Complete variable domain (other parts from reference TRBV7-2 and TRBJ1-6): GAGVSQSPSNKVTEKGKDVELRCDPISGHTALYWYRQSLGQGLEFLIYFQGNSAPDKSGLPSDRFSAERTGGSVSTLTIQRTQQEDSAVYLCASSLDSPLHFGNGTRLTVT.

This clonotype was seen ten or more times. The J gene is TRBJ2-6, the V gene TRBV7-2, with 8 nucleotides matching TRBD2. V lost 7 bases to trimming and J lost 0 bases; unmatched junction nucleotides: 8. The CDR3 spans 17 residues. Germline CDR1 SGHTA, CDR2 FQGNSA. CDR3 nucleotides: TGTGCCAGCACCCCCCCCGGACTAGCCTCTGGGGCCAACGTCCTGACTTTC. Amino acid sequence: CASTPPGLASGANVLTF.

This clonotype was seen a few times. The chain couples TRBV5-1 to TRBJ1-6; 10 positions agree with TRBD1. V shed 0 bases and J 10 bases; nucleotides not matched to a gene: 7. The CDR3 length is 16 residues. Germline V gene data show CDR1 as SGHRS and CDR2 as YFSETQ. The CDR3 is CASSLGQGARESPLHF. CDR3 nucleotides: TGCGCCAGCAGCTTGGGACAGGGGGCGCGAGAATCACCCCTCCACTTT.

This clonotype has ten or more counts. CDR3 protein: CASSLGQDLQETQYF. The CDR3 DNA follows: TGTGCCAGCAGCTTAGGACAGGACCTCCAAGAGACCCAGTACTTC. The chain is built from TRBV7-9 and TRBJ2-5; perhaps TRBD1 as D (6 bases). Trimming cost V 1 base and J 1 base, with 10 bases left between them. The CDR3 spans 15 residues. CDR1 is SEHNR, CDR2 FQNEAQ, per germline (reference sequence).

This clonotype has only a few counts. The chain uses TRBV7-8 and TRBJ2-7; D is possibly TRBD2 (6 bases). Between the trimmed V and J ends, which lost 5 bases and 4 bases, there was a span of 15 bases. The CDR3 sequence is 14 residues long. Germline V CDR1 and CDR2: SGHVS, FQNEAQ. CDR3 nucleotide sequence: TGTGCCAGCAGCCCCGGTTGGGGAGGTTACGAGCAGTACTTC. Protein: CASSPGWGGYEQYF.

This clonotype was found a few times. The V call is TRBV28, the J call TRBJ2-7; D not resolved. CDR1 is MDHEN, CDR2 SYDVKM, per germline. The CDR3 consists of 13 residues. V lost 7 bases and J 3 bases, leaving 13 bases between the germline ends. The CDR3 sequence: CASTEDGRYEQYV. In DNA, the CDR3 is TGTGCCAGCACCGAAGACGGACGCTACGAGCAGTACGTC.

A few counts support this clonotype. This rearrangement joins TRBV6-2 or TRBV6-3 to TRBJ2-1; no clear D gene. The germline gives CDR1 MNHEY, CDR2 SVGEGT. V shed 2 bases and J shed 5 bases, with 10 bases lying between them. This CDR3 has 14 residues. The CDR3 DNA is TGTGCCAGCAGTTACGTGGGCAGCCACAATGAGCAGTTCTTC. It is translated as CASSYVGSHNEQFF.

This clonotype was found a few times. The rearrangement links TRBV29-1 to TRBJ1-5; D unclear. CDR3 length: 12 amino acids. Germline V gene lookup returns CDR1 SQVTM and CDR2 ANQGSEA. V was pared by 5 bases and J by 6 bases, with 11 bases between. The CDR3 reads CSVQDVGQPQHF. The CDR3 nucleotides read TGCAGCGTTCAGGACGTTGGTCAGCCCCAGCATTTT.

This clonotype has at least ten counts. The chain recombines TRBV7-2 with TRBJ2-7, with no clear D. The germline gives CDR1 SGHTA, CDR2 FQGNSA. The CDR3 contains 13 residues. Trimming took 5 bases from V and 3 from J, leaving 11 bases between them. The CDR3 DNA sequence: TGTGCCAGCAGCCCCCCGGGCGGCTACGAGCAGTACTTC. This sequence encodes CASSPPGGYEQYF.